This passage covers 15 T cell receptor beta chains from one sample sequenced in a study of immune heterogeneity within non-small cell lung tumors. The authors amplified TCR beta CDR3 by multiplex PCR with 32 V and 13 J primers. TCRdb ran MiXCR on the multiplex PCR reads and lists one entry per CDR3 protein. The table lists tens of thousands of distinct CDR3 sequences, around 28% of them singletons. Per sample, around 600 ng of bulk tumor genomic DNA was the template used. Multiple biopsies spaced far apart were taken from each primary tumor during surgery. Patients went through curative surgery, and their non-small cell lung cancer was untreated and newly diagnosed. Specimen: lung tumor tissue. These receptors were collected from a man aged 40-49 years with non-small cell lung cancer.

To note about this clonotype: This may arise from a read error, as a much more abundant clone is one base away. The chain employs TRBV20-1 and TRBJ1-2; the match to TRBD1 covers 7 bases. Germline CDR1 DFQATT, CDR2 SNEGSKA (reference sequence). The CDR3 runs 14 residues. The CDR3 sequence is CSARTGTAEDGYIF. For the CDR3, the DNA is TGCAGTGCAAGAACTGGGACAGCCGAAGATGGCTACATCTTC.

This clonotype is large by share. The chain links TRBV7-9 to TRBJ1-3; 7 bases map to TRBD1. V trimming: 3 bases; J trimming: 4 bases; junction bases outside the gene matches: 9. The CDR3 is made up of 16 amino acids. Germline CDR1 SEHNR, CDR2 FQNEAQ (reference sequence). In DNA, the CDR3 is TGTGCCAGCAGCTTCCTGAAGGGGGCATCCGGAAACACCATATATTTT. Translating gives CASSFLKGASGNTIYF. The variable domain in full, with the rest retrieved from reference TRBV7-9 and TRBJ1-3, is DTGVSQNPRHKITKRGQNVTFRCDPISEHNRLYWYRQTLGQGPEFLTYFQNEAQLEKSRLLSDRFSAERPKGSFSTLEIQRTEQGDSAMYLCASSFLKGASGNTIYFGEGSWLTVV.

In its sample, this clonotype was seen many times. V usage is TRBV12-3 or TRBV12-4 and J usage is TRBJ2-1, with TRBD2 matching 12 bases. V lost 6 bases and J lost 4; bases outside the gene matches: 1. This CDR3 is 14 amino acids long. The CDR3 spells CASRGLAGYNEQFF. CDR3 DNA sequence: TGTGCCAGCAGAGGACTAGCGGGATACAATGAGCAGTTCTTC.

V usage is TRBV9 and J usage is TRBJ1-1; 8 bases align to TRBD1. Germline V CDR1 and CDR2: SGDLS, YYNGEE. V dropped 0 bases and J dropped 2; count of bases not matched to a gene: 3. The CDR3 covers 15 residues. CDR3 in DNA: TGTGCCAGCAGCGTAGTCACAGGGGGAAACACTGAAGCTTTCTTT. This codes for CASSVVTGGNTEAFF. Together with reference TRBV9 and TRBJ1-1, the CDR3 gives the full variable domain: DSGVTQTPKHLITATGQRVTLRCSPRSGDLSVYWYQQSLDQGLQFLIQYYNGEERAKGNILERFSAQQFPDLHSELNLSSLELGDSALYFCASSVVTGGNTEAFFGQGTRLTVV.

In the case of this clonotype: A much bigger clone sits one base away, suggesting this may be a read error. The chain links TRBV2 to TRBJ1-2, with D possibly TRBD1 on 5 matching bases. V was clipped by 7 bases and J by 4 bases, with 16 bases between them. Germline V gene lookup returns CDR1 SNHLY and CDR2 FYNNEI. The CDR3 loop spans 14 amino acids. The CDR3 sequence: CASMGPGGPYGYTF. CDR3 sequence (DNA): TGTGCCAGCATGGGGCCTGGGGGTCCCTATGGCTACACCTTC.

A remark on this clonotype: A much larger clone lies one base from this, so it may be a read error. The chain joins TRBV20-1 to TRBJ2-4; no clear D. CDR1 is DFQATT and CDR2 is SNEGSKA in the germline V gene (reference sequence). This CDR3 spans 13 amino acids. CDR3 residues: CSARESAKNIQCF. CDR3 bases: TGCAGTGCTAGAGAATCAGCCAAAAACATTCAGTGCTTC.

This clonotype was recorded many times. CDR3 bases: TGTGCCAGTAGTATAGTAATCGCCGGGAGGGAGCAGTTCTTC. Translating it yields CASSIVIAGREQFF. The chain employs TRBV19 and TRBJ2-1; 7 bases map to TRBD2. The CDR3 loop spans 14 amino acids. The germline CDR1 and CDR2 sequences are LNHDA and SQIVND (reference sequence). With V trimmed by 1 base and J by 10 bases, 7 bases remained unmatched.

A note on this clonotype: This may come from a read error, since a much larger clone is one base off. This sequence joins TRBV3-1 and TRBJ1-5, with D unclear. This CDR3 has 13 residues. Per germline, CDR1 LGHDT and CDR2 YNNKEL (reference sequence). In DNA, the CDR3 is TGTGCCAACAGCCAACAAATCACCCAGCCCCAGCATTTT. It codes for CANSQQITQPQHF. Full variable domain (missing parts from reference TRBV3-1 and TRBJ1-5): DTAVSQTPKYLVTQMGNDKSIKCEQNLGHDTMYWYKQDSKKFLKIMFSYNNKELIINETVPNRFSPKSPDKAHLNLHINSLELGDSAVYFCANSQQITQPQHFGDGTRLSIL.

V gene TRBV7-9 combines with J gene TRBJ2-3, with D perhaps TRBD2 (8 bases). Germline V CDR1 and CDR2: SEHNR, FQNEAQ (reference sequence). The length of the CDR3 is 15 residues. Deletions cut 3 bases from V and 3 bases from J, with 13 bases between. The CDR3 DNA is TGTGCCAGCAGCTTTATAGCGGGACAGACAGATACGCAGTATTTT. Its translation is CASSFIAGQTDTQYF.

This clonotype was counted only a few times. This chain links TRBV5-1 with TRBJ2-1; a possible D gene is TRBD1 (5 bases). CDR3 length: 12 amino acids. Germline V CDR1 and CDR2: SGHRS, YFSETQ. Trimming left V 0 bases short and J 9 bases short, with 7 bases between. CDR3 sequence: CASSLGGGEQFF. In DNA, the CDR3 is TGCGCCAGCAGCTTGGGGGGCGGTGAGCAGTTCTTC.

This clonotype has ten or more counts. The CDR3 DNA follows: TGCGCCAGCAGTCCGACATATAACTATGGCTACACCTTC. It codes for CASSPTYNYGYTF. The chain employs TRBV10-2 and TRBJ1-2, with D unclear. The V gene lost 5 bases and the J gene lost 1 base, with 8 bases spanning the gap. The CDR3 length is 13 residues. Germline-derived CDR1 and CDR2 are WSHSY and SAAADI.

This clonotype was observed once. A clone one base away is much larger, so this may be a read error. The V gene is TRBV27, the J gene TRBJ1-5; 11 positions match TRBD1. The germline gives CDR1 MNHEY, CDR2 SMNVEV (reference sequence). This CDR3 region has 14 residues. The CDR3 DNA sequence: TGTGCCAGCGGGACAGGGGGGGGCAATCAGCCCCAGAATTTT. This translates into CASGTGGGNQPQNF.

This clonotype has a count of ten or more. The rearrangement uses TRBV14 and TRBJ2-1; no reliable D call. CDR3 length: 10 amino acids. The germline V and J ends were trimmed by 4 bases and 12 bases, with 7 bases remaining between them. The V gene's germline CDR1 is SGHDN and CDR2 FVKESK. In DNA form, the CDR3 reads TGTGCCAGCAGCCGACCGGGGCAGTTCTTC. Its translation: CASSRPGQFF.

Notes on this clonotype: The CDR3 end shows no conserved phenylalanine or tryptophan, and so a read error is likely. The rearrangement uses TRBV5-5 and TRBJ2-5, with D perhaps TRBD2 (5 bases). This CDR3 is 15 amino acids long. The V gene lost 0 bases and the J gene lost 4 bases, with 13 bases spanning the gap. Germline CDR1 and CDR2: SGHKS and YYEKEE (reference sequence). CDR3 coding DNA: TGTGCCAGCAGCTTGGCTGGCCGGGATCGAGAGACCCAGTACTCC. Translation: CASSLAGRDRETQYS.

The V gene is TRBV18, the J gene TRBJ2-5; 7 bases align to TRBD2. Germline V gives CDR1 KGHSH, CDR2 LQKENI. V dropped 3 bases and J dropped 5; count of bases not matched to a gene: 9. The CDR3 has 15 amino acids. The CDR3 sequence: CASSPRTSTRETQYF. CDR3 in DNA: TGTGCCAGCTCACCGAGGACTAGTACGAGGGAGACCCAGTACTTC.